These 7 T cell receptor beta chains share one sample of origin, sequenced in a study of shared clonotypes between healthy human individuals. Using immunoSEQ multiplex PCR, the repertoire was profiled, and TCRdb retains in-frame clones only, with some absent. Among 1.5 million to 1.9 million clones, 98% were seen once, and the ten largest hold 0.45%. The source material was naive CD4+ T cells sorted from blood. Sample subset: CD45RA+ positively selected. The receptors here all came from a man aged 25-45 years in good health.

This chain connects TRBV6-5 to TRBJ2-5, with TRBD2 identical over 7 bases. J gave up 7 bases and V 4 bases, and 0 bases lay outside the gene matches. This CDR3 region has 11 residues. Germline CDR1 and CDR2: MNHEY and SVGAGI. In DNA form, the CDR3 reads TGTGCCAGCAGTTCGGGGGGGACCCAGTACTTC. Its translation is CASSSGGTQYF.

As to this clone: Other DNA sequences within the sample encode an identical CDR3. In nucleotides, the CDR3 is TGTGCCAGCTCACCGGAGAACTACGAGCAGTACTTC. This translates into CASSPENYEQYF. The chain employs TRBV18 and TRBJ2-7; D call uncertain. Germline V gene data show CDR1 as KGHSH and CDR2 as LQKENI. This CDR3 spans 12 amino acids. V shed 3 bases and J shed 3 bases, with 6 bases lying between them.

The chain couples TRBV29-1 to TRBJ1-1; possibly TRBD1 for D (5 bases). V lost 5 bases to trimming and J lost 1 base, with 11 bases between them. Per the germline V gene, CDR1 is SQVTM and CDR2 is ANQGSEA. The CDR3 runs 13 residues. The CDR3 DNA sequence: TGCAGCGTTTCTAGACAGTGGAACACTGAAGCTTTCTTT. This sequence encodes CSVSRQWNTEAFF.

V usage is TRBV9 and J usage is TRBJ2-2; D gene unclear. Trimming cost V 0 bases and J 5 bases, with 5 bases left between them. Germline V gives CDR1 SGDLS, CDR2 YYNGEE. This CDR3 has 13 residues. The CDR3 DNA follows: TGTGCCAGCAGCGTAGGCAAAACCGGGGAGCTGTTTTTT. The encoded protein is CASSVGKTGELFF.

The V call is TRBV18, the J call TRBJ1-4; D call uncertain. The CDR3 runs to 16 residues. Germline loops: CDR1 KGHSH, CDR2 LQKENI. The ends were cut back, 0 bases at V and 0 bases at J, with 8 bases in the middle. The DNA of the CDR3 is TGTGCCAGCTCACCACCAGGGAAACCAACTAATGAAAAACTGTTTTTT. This gives the protein CASSPPGKPTNEKLFF. The variable domain in full, with the rest retrieved from reference TRBV18 and TRBJ1-4, is NAGVMQNPRHLVRRRGQEARLRCSPMKGHSHVYWYRQLPEEGLKFMVYLQKENIIDESGMPKERFSAEFPKEGPSILRIQQVVRGDSAAYFCASSPPGKPTNEKLFFGSGTQLSVL.

The J gene is TRBJ2-7, the V gene TRBV7-8; D might be TRBD2 (6 bases). CDR3 length equals 15 residues. Trimming took off 1 base at V and 4 bases at J, with 14 bases between the two ends. Germline assignment: CDR1 SGHVS and CDR2 FQNEAQ. CDR3 loop: CASSLGGLQRYEQYF. In DNA form, the CDR3 reads TGTGCCAGCAGCTTAGGGGGACTGCAACGGTACGAGCAGTACTTC.

The chain recombines TRBV18 with TRBJ1-4; 8 nucleotides line up with TRBD1. The CDR3 spans 13 residues. Trimming at V came to 8 bases and at J to 5 bases, leaving 4 bases not matched to a gene. CDR1 KGHSH and CDR2 LQKENI come from the germline V gene. DNA for the CDR3: TGTGCCAGCCACCGGGACAGGAATGAAAAACTGTTTTTT. It is translated as CASHRDRNEKLFF.